Below, 25 T cell receptor beta chains from the same sample are listed, as sequenced in a study of Graves' ophthalmopathy and Graves' hyperthyroidism. The sequenced template was RNA, covering the TCR beta CDR3 region. In the first round, RT-PCR was carried out with HTBI primers, and a multiplex PCR formed the second round. TCRdb re-analysed the multiplex PCR reads in MiXCR, keeping a single row per CDR3 protein. The sample lists hundreds of thousands of distinct CDR3 sequences, 22% occurring once. Source material: peripheral blood. The source is a woman aged 18-29 years with stable Graves' hyperthyroidism. Some clones in this sample may be carry-over from other donors' samples.

This clonotype was picked up a small number of times. The chain combines TRBV28 with TRBJ2-4, with a weak D call TRBD2 (6 bases). The CDR3 spans 14 residues. Germline CDR1 is MDHEN and CDR2 is SYDVKM. V gave up 3 bases and J gave up 8 bases, with 14 bases separating them. The CDR3 protein is CASSLGGVGHIQYF. CDR3 sequence (DNA): TGTGCCAGCAGTTTGGGGGGAGTTGGACACATTCAGTACTTC.

This clonotype was seen repeatedly, ten times or more. The rearrangement uses TRBV6-1 and TRBJ1-5, with D possibly matching TRBD1 (6 bases). Germline assignment: CDR1 MNHNS and CDR2 SASEGT. This CDR3 has 15 amino acids. With 3 bases removed from V and 0 bases from J, the gap between germline ends came to 9 bases. The CDR3 DNA follows: TGTGCCAGCAGTGATGGGGGCCATAGCAATCAGCCCCAGCATTTT. This encodes CASSDGGHSNQPQHF.

This clonotype has ten or more counts. This chain joins TRBV6-1 and TRBJ1-3; 10 bases fit TRBD1. Germline V gene data show CDR1 as MNHNS and CDR2 as SASEGT. V shed 6 bases and J 8 bases; nucleotides not matched to a gene: 7. The CDR3 covers 14 residues. For the CDR3, the DNA is TGTGCCAGCAGCGGACAGGGGGAGTGGGACACCATATATTTT. Its translation: CASSGQGEWDTIYF.

At least ten counts were recorded for this clonotype. This chain links TRBV6-2 or TRBV6-3 with TRBJ1-1; D not resolved. Germline lookup yields CDR1 MNHEY and CDR2 SVGEGT. The ends were cut back, 0 bases at V and 5 bases at J, with 7 bases in the middle. The CDR3 has 13 amino acids. The CDR3 loop is CASSYSGKTEAFF. In DNA, the CDR3 is TGTGCCAGCAGTTACTCAGGGAAGACTGAAGCTTTCTTT.

This clonotype has a count of ten or more. The V gene is TRBV11-2, the J gene TRBJ2-5; D uncertain. The CDR3 is 13 amino acids. Germline-derived CDR1 and CDR2 are SGHAT and FQNNGV. Deletions cut 0 bases from V and 2 bases from J, with 4 bases between. The CDR3, as DNA: TGTGCCAGCAGCTTAGAAGTACAAGAGACCCAGTACTTC. It specifies CASSLEVQETQYF. The whole variable domain, remainder taken from reference TRBV11-2 and TRBJ2-5, is EAGVAQSPRYKIIEKRQSVAFWCNPISGHATLYWYQQILGQGPKLLIQFQNNGVVDDSQLPKDRFSAERLKGVDSTLKIQPAKLEDSAVYLCASSLEVQETQYFGPGTRLLVL.

The chain has TRBV6-1 and TRBJ1-2; weak D call: TRBD1 (6 bases). Germline-derived CDR1 and CDR2 are MNHNS and SASEGT. The ends were cut back, 5 bases at V and 8 bases at J, with 18 bases in the middle. This CDR3 contains 14 residues. CDR3 in amino acids: CASSPTGSPNGYTF. The DNA for the CDR3 is TGTGCCAGCAGTCCAACAGGGTCCCCTAACGGCTACACCTTC.

Many counts were recorded for this clonotype. V and J are TRBV15 and TRBJ1-2, with a possible D match to TRBD1 (6 bases). The V and J ends lost 1 base and 14 bases respectively, with 17 bases between them. Germline-derived CDR1 and CDR2 are LNHNV and YYDKDF (reference sequence). This CDR3 has 13 residues. CDR3: CATSRVFLQGSTF. CDR3 bases: TGTGCCACCAGCAGAGTCTTCCTACAGGGAAGTACCTTC.

This clonotype was observed at least ten times. This chain uses TRBV9 with TRBJ2-2; D is possibly TRBD1 or TRBD2 (5 bases each). The V end lost 0 bases, the J end lost 3 bases, and 6 bases lay between the germline ends. The CDR3 runs to 14 residues. Germline V CDR1 and CDR2: SGDLS, YYNGEE. The CDR3 loop is CASSVGGDTGELFF. The CDR3 DNA is TGTGCCAGCAGCGTAGGAGGGGACACCGGGGAGCTGTTTTTT.

A note on this clonotype: This may arise from a read error, as a much more abundant clone is one base away. The chain couples TRBV12-3 or TRBV12-4 to TRBJ1-1; no reliable D call. The CDR3 runs to 13 residues. The CDR3 DNA follows: TGTGCCAGCAGTTTATCGGTACGAACTGAAGCTTGCTTT. This gives the protein CASSLSVRTEACF.

This clonotype came up many times. This chain connects TRBV12-5 to TRBJ1-1; tentative D call: TRBD1 (6 bases). CDR1 and CDR2 (germline): LGHNT, FRNRAP. Trimming removed 2 bases from V and 4 bases from J, with 17 bases in between. The CDR3 contains 16 residues. The CDR3 spells CASGLTAGVAVTEAFF. As DNA, the CDR3 is TGTGCTAGTGGTTTGACCGCAGGGGTGGCGGTCACTGAAGCTTTCTTT.

This CDR3 is CSVKRDRGGYTF. Here the CDR3 DNA reads TGCAGCGTTAAGCGGGACAGGGGTGGCTACACCTTC. This chain uses TRBV29-1 with TRBJ1-2, with 10 nucleotides matching TRBD1. V trimming: 5 bases; J trimming: 7 bases; junction bases outside the gene matches: 4. Germline lookup yields CDR1 SQVTM and CDR2 ANQGSEA. The CDR3 runs 12 residues.

The chain is built from TRBV4-1 and TRBJ2-5; tentatively, D is TRBD1 (5 bases). The CDR3 is 15 amino acids. V dropped 0 bases and J dropped 2 bases, with 10 bases sitting between them. Germline CDR1 MGHRA, CDR2 YSYEKL. CDR3 sequence reads: CASSQDPRAQETQYF. In DNA, the CDR3 is TGCGCCAGCAGCCAAGATCCCAGGGCTCAAGAGACCCAGTACTTC.

The table lists this clonotype with many counts. A much larger clone lies one base from this, so it may be a read error. This chain joins TRBV12-3 or TRBV12-4 and TRBJ1-2; D may be TRBD1 (5 bases). The CDR3 totals 14 residues. Trimming removed 2 bases from V and 4 bases from J, with 11 bases in between. This CDR3 is CASSLRLGGYGYTF. The CDR3 DNA is TGTGCCAGCAGTTTACGTCTGGGGGGCTATGGCTACACCTTC.

The rearrangement joins TRBV6-5 to TRBJ2-5; TRBD1 aligns across 10 bases. The germline V gene encodes CDR1 MNHEY and CDR2 SVGAGI. J lost 5 bases, V lost 2 bases, and 11 bases had no gene match. This CDR3 is built from 17 residues. The CDR3 protein is CASSYRSGTGDLETQYF. CDR3 coding DNA: TGTGCCAGCAGTTACCGCTCCGGGACAGGGGATTTGGAGACCCAGTACTTC.

Here the CDR3 DNA reads TGTGCCAGCAGCTTCCCAGGGGACTCACCCCTCCACTTT. Protein: CASSFPGDSPLHF. This chain links TRBV7-8 with TRBJ1-6, with D possibly TRBD1 on 6 matching bases. In germline, CDR1 is SGHVS, CDR2 FQNEAQ. This CDR3 has 13 amino acids. V lost 3 bases and J 10 bases, leaving 10 bases between the germline ends. The full variable domain, completed using reference TRBV7-8 and TRBJ1-6, is GAGVSQSPRYKVAKRGQDVALRCDPISGHVSLFWYQQALGQGPEFLTYFQNEAQLDKSGLPSDRFFAERPEGSVSTLKIQRTQQEDSAVYLCASSFPGDSPLHFGNGTRLTVT.

The table lists this clonotype with many counts. This chain joins TRBV30 and TRBJ1-2; 9 nucleotides line up with TRBD1. V trimming: 4 bases; J trimming: 7 bases; junction bases outside the gene matches: 10. Germline CDR1 and CDR2: GTSNPN and SVGIG (reference sequence). The CDR3 has 14 residues. The CDR3 loop is CAWTLGQGMIGYTF. The CDR3 DNA reads TGTGCCTGGACCCTTGGACAGGGGATGATTGGCTACACCTTC. The variable domain in full, completed from reference TRBV30 and TRBJ1-2, reads SQTIHQWPATLVQPVGSPLSLECTVEGTSNPNLYWYRQAAGRGLQLLFYSVGIGQISSEVPQNLSASRPQDRQFILSSKKLLLSDSGFYLCAWTLGQGMIGYTFGSGTRLTVV.

This chain links TRBV6-1 with TRBJ1-5, with 9 bases matching TRBD1. Germline trimming cut 6 bases from V and 7 bases from J; bases unmatched to any gene: 10. CDR1 MNHNS and CDR2 SASEGT come from the germline V gene. The CDR3 is 15 residues long. CDR3: CASRIYRDRAQPQHF. For the CDR3, the DNA is TGTGCCAGCAGGATCTACAGGGACAGGGCACAGCCCCAGCATTTT.

A few counts support this clonotype. The V and J genes are TRBV20-1 and TRBJ2-3, with 9 bases aligning to TRBD2. The CDR3 is 15 amino acids. Germline CDR1 reads DFQATT; CDR2 reads SNEGSKA (reference sequence). The junction had 11 bases not matched to a gene; V was cut back by 6 bases and J by 4 bases. The CDR3 loop reads CSALAGARLADTQYF. The CDR3 DNA reads as TGCAGTGCCTTAGCGGGAGCCCGGCTCGCAGATACGCAGTATTTT.

The CDR3 reads CASSRGVIGTEAFF. CDR3 sequence (DNA): TGTGCCAGCAGTCGAGGGGTGATCGGCACTGAAGCTTTCTTT. The chain is built from TRBV12-3 or TRBV12-4 and TRBJ1-1; the D gene is possibly TRBD1 (5 bases). V was clipped by 5 bases and J by 4 bases, with 14 bases between them. This CDR3 has 14 amino acids.

The V call is TRBV7-9, the J call TRBJ1-1; the D is unclear. V was cut by 5 bases and J by 5 bases, with 12 bases left in between. This CDR3 contains 13 residues. CDR1 is SEHNR, CDR2 FQNEAQ, per germline (reference sequence). The CDR3 DNA follows: TGTGCCAGCAGCCTGGACTACCTAACTGAAGCTTTCTTT. Its protein is CASSLDYLTEAFF. Full variable domain (remainder filled in from reference TRBV7-9 and TRBJ1-1): DTGVSQNPRHKITKRGQNVTFRCDPISEHNRLYWYRQTLGQGPEFLTYFQNEAQLEKSRLLSDRFSAERPKGSFSTLEIQRTEQGDSAMYLCASSLDYLTEAFFGQGTRLTVV.

The chain couples TRBV4-2 to TRBJ2-2; 8 nucleotides match TRBD2. CDR3 length: 16 amino acids. The germline gives CDR1 LGHNA, CDR2 YNFKEQ. With V trimmed by 0 bases and J by 2 bases, 2 bases remained unmatched. Written as DNA, the CDR3 is TGTGCCAGCAGCCAAGATAGCGGGGCTAACACCGGGGAGCTGTTTTTT. Its translation is CASSQDSGANTGELFF.

J is TRBJ1-5 and V is TRBV6-1; D uncertain. The germline CDR1 and CDR2 sequences are MNHNS and SASEGT. The CDR3 consists of 13 residues. V lost 6 bases to trimming and J lost 6 bases, with 12 bases between them. CDR3 nucleotides: TGTGCCAGCAGCTCTGAGGCTGCTCAGCCCCAGCATTTT. It yields the protein CASSSEAAQPQHF.

This clonotype was seen at least ten times. The chain joins TRBV6-5 to TRBJ1-5, with TRBD1 matching over 10 bases. V lost 6 bases, J lost 6 bases, and 5 bases stayed unmatched. Germline CDR1 is MNHEY and CDR2 is SVGAGI. CDR3 size: 14 residues. The CDR3: CASSTGQGGQPQHF. The CDR3 nucleotides are TGTGCCAGCAGCACCGGACAGGGGGGTCAGCCCCAGCATTTT.

In its sample, this clonotype was seen a few times. The V gene is TRBV6-1, the J gene TRBJ2-2; maybe TRBD1 (6 bases). Trimming pared 8 bases from V and 6 bases from J, leaving 19 bases between. CDR3 length: 15 residues. From germline, CDR1 is MNHNS and CDR2 SASEGT. This CDR3 reads CASLQGTFESGELFF. The CDR3 nucleotides are TGTGCCAGCCTACAGGGAACTTTTGAATCCGGGGAGCTGTTTTTT.

The V gene is TRBV6-1, the J gene TRBJ1-6; unclear D gene. The CDR3 spans 16 residues. Germline CDR1 MNHNS, CDR2 SASEGT. Trimming shortened V by 0 bases and J by 3 bases, and 9 bases separated the two germline ends. CDR3 in amino acids: CASSEAGRLYNSPLHF. DNA of the CDR3: TGTGCCAGCAGTGAAGCGGGAAGGCTCTATAATTCACCCCTCCACTTT.